The 6 T cell receptor beta chains presented below share a single source sample, sequenced in a study of blood T cells in healthy people across ages. Next came a second PCR, run for about 7 to 11 cycles, which used a sample-barcoded 5' primer along with a J-beta primer mix. TCRdb reanalysed the 5' RACE reads using MiXCR and keeps one entry per CDR3 protein. This repertoire shows around 790,000 distinct CDR3 sequences, around 42% found once; its top ten account for 15% to 25%. The sample consisted of blood. Receptors were obtained from a man aged 55-75 years in good health.

The V call is TRBV25-1, the J call TRBJ1-4; a possible D gene is TRBD1 (6 bases). There are 14 residues in the CDR3. Between the trimmed V and J ends, which lost 10 bases and 2 bases, there was a span of 14 bases. Germline CDR1 reads MGHDK; CDR2 reads SYGVNS. CDR3 amino acids: CANLPQGTNEKLFF. The DNA of the CDR3 is TGTGCCAACCTACCCCAGGGGACTAATGAAAAACTGTTTTTT.

For this clonotype: This may stem from a read error, because a much larger clone lies one nucleotide away. V gene TRBV4-1 combines with J gene TRBJ2-1; 7 bases align to TRBD2. Germline loops: CDR1 MGHRA, CDR2 YSYEKL. This CDR3 region has 14 residues. For the CDR3, the DNA is TGCGCCAGCAGCCAAGATAGACTAGCTAATGAGCGGTTCTTC. It is translated as CASSQDRLANERFF.

This chain uses TRBV20-1 with TRBJ2-7; the D gene could be TRBD1 or TRBD2 (5 bases each). This CDR3 is 15 amino acids long. The V gene's germline CDR1 is DFQATT and CDR2 SNEGSKA (reference sequence). Trimming removed 3 bases at V and 3 bases at J, with 18 bases between. CDR3 residues: CSARGDVGQGYEQYF. The CDR3 nucleotides are TGCAGTGCTAGGGGGGATGTTGGTCAGGGCTACGAGCAGTACTTC.

CDR3 nucleotide sequence: TGTGCCAGCAGCTTAGCGAGCAGGGCTTTGGCCTACGAGCAGTACTTC. Translating it yields CASSLASRALAYEQYF. V and J are TRBV7-2 and TRBJ2-7; possible D gene TRBD1, 5 bases. Germline V gene sequence: CDR1 SGHTA, CDR2 FQGNSA. The V end lost 0 bases, the J end lost 2 bases, and 14 bases lay between the germline ends. This CDR3 contains 16 residues.

About this clonotype itself: A junction end diverges from the germline sequence, so it may reflect a read error. The V and J genes are TRBV20-1 and TRBJ2-1; D not resolved. This CDR3 comprises 16 residues. CDR1 is DFQATT and CDR2 is SNEGSKA in the germline V gene (reference sequence). The CDR3 region has the DNA TGCAGTGCTAGAGTCGGCAGCTGGAGCTCCTACGATGAGCAGTTCTTC. Protein sequence: CSARVGSWSSYDEQFF.

A word on this clonotype: Sequence at one end of the junction differs from germline and may be a read error. In nucleotides, the CDR3 is TGTGCCGGCAGCGTAGGCTGGGGGACTAATGAAAAACTGTTTTTT. This codes for CAGSVGWGTNEKLFF. V is TRBV9 and J is TRBJ1-4, with D tentatively TRBD1 (5 bases). CDR3 length equals 15 residues. Germline-derived CDR1 and CDR2 are SGDLS and YYNGEE.